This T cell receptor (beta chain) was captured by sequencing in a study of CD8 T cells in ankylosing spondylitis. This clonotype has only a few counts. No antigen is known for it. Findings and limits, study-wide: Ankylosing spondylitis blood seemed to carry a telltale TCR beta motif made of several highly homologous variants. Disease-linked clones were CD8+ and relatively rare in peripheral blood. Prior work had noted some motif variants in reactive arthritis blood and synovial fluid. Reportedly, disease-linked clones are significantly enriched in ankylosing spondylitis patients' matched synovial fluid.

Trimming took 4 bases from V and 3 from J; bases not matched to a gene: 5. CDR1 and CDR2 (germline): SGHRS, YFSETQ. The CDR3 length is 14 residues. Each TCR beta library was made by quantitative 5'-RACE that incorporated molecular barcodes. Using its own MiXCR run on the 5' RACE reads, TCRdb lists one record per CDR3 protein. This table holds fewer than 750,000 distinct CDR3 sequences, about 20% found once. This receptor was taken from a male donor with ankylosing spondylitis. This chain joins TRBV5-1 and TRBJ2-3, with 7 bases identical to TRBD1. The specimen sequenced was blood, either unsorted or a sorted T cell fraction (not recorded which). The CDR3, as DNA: TGCGCCAGCAGCCTGGACAGGTGGACAGATACGCAGTATTTT. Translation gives CASSLDRWTDTQYF.